This TCR beta chain came from a study of blood T cell repertoires in COVID-19. Per the original data handling: The assay estimated nucleated cells by amplifying reference gene primers. TCRdb's copy holds only in-frame clones and misses some; the assay was immunoSEQ multiplex PCR. V and J calls and clone size follow that table, whereas D and trimming were derived from the DNA. The data show 150,000 to 200,000 clones, about four fifths seen once. Germline assignment: CDR1 KGHSH and CDR2 LQKENI. The junction had 9 bases not matched to a gene; V was cut back by 2 bases and J by 7 bases. This CDR3 region has 16 residues.

V is TRBV18 and J is TRBJ1-1; 11 bases are a match to TRBD1. Sequencing was performed on PBMCs or T cells enriched from blood (not recorded which). The TCR comes from a man aged 55 to 70 who had recovered from COVID-19. The CDR3 here is CASSPLGQGANGEAFF. The CDR3 coding sequence is TGTGCCAGCTCACCATTAGGACAGGGGGCAAATGGTGAAGCTTTCTTT.